The 18 T cell receptor beta chains given below trace back to one sample, sequenced in a study of blood T cell repertoires in COVID-19. The data were produced by immunoSEQ multiplex PCR, yet TCRdb's version contains in-frame clones alone and is incomplete. The data hold more than 200,000 clones, with roughly 80% observed a single time. Sequencing was carried out using peripheral blood. All receptors derive from a woman older than 75 with COVID-19, enrolled during active disease.

V and J are TRBV13 and TRBJ1-3; D is ambiguous. Trimming removed 3 bases from V and 0 bases from J, with 9 bases in between. This CDR3 spans 15 amino acids. Germline V CDR1 and CDR2: PRHDT, FYEKMQ (reference sequence). The CDR3 DNA is TGTGCCAGCAGCTTGTTCTCTAACTCTGGAAACACCATATATTTT. Translation: CASSLFSNSGNTIYF. The variable domain in full, completed from reference TRBV13 and TRBJ1-3, reads AAGVIQSPRHLIKEKRETATLKCYPIPRHDTVYWYQQGPGQDPQFLISFYEKMQSDKGSIPDRFSAQQFSDYHSELNMSSLELGDSALYFCASSLFSNSGNTIYFGEGSWLTVV.

This chain joins TRBV5-1 and TRBJ1-1; D remains ambiguous. V dropped 9 bases and J dropped 8 bases, with 23 bases sitting between them. The CDR3 is 14 residues long. Germline V CDR1 and CDR2: SGHRS, YFSETQ. The CDR3 sequence: CATTTGNHPSEAFF. CDR3 sequence (DNA): TGCGCCACCACCACGGGAAACCACCCAAGCGAAGCTTTCTTT.

The rearrangement links TRBV6-5 to TRBJ2-2; 7 nucleotides match TRBD1. The CDR3 contains 15 residues. Germline trimming cut 2 bases from V and 6 bases from J; bases unmatched to any gene: 6. From germline, CDR1 is MNHEY and CDR2 SVGAGI. CDR3 bases: TGTGCCAGCAGTTACGGGTACAGGGGCGCCGGGGAGCTGTTTTTT. Translation gives CASSYGYRGAGELFF.

The chain combines TRBV6-5 with TRBJ1-2; D is possibly TRBD1 (5 bases). This CDR3 has 15 residues. With 8 bases removed from V and 0 bases from J, the gap between germline ends came to 16 bases. CDR1 and CDR2 from the germline V gene are MNHEY and SVGAGI. The CDR3, as DNA: TGTGCCAGCCAGGGACTGATAGAAGCTAACTATGGCTACACCTTC. It yields the protein CASQGLIEANYGYTF.

The V call is TRBV28, the J call TRBJ1-6; perhaps TRBD1 as D (5 bases). The germline V gene encodes CDR1 MDHEN and CDR2 SYDVKM. V dropped 6 bases and J dropped 6 bases, with 15 bases sitting between them. CDR3 length equals 15 residues. The CDR3 sequence is CASSAGPGLNSPLHF. The CDR3, as DNA: TGTGCCAGCAGCGCCGGACCGGGACTTAATTCACCCCTCCACTTT.

The chain links TRBV9 to TRBJ1-1; possibly TRBD1 for D (6 bases). The germline gives CDR1 SGDLS, CDR2 YYNGEE. Deletions cut 3 bases from V and 8 bases from J, with 14 bases between. CDR3 length: 13 residues. CDR3 sequence reads: CASSEGVGQEAFF. The CDR3 bases are TGTGCCAGCAGCGAGGGGGTTGGGCAGGAAGCTTTCTTT.

This clone has only one observation. The chain uses TRBV5-1 and TRBJ2-2; a possible D gene is TRBD1 (5 bases). The CDR3 runs to 15 residues. V gave up 0 bases and J gave up 0 bases, with 6 bases separating them. Germline V gives CDR1 SGHRS, CDR2 YFSETQ. This CDR3 is CASSLAGTNTGELFF. DNA for the CDR3: TGCGCCAGCAGCTTGGCAGGGACGAACACCGGGGAGCTGTTTTTT.

The chain uses TRBV28 and TRBJ1-1; D possibly corresponds to TRBD1 (6 bases). The CDR3 has 16 amino acids. Between the trimmed V and J ends, which lost 5 bases and 1 base, there was a span of 17 bases. Germline V gene sequence: CDR1 MDHEN, CDR2 SYDVKM. The CDR3 here is CASSPTPGAGNTEAFF. Here the CDR3 DNA reads TGTGCCAGCAGTCCTACCCCAGGGGCAGGGAACACTGAAGCTTTCTTT.

The chain has TRBV7-2 and TRBJ2-3; possibly TRBD2 for D (6 bases). The germline gives CDR1 SGHTA, CDR2 FQGNSA. The V gene lost 2 bases and the J gene lost 4 bases, with 10 bases spanning the gap. The CDR3 contains 14 residues. CDR3 amino acids: CASSLLGGPDTQYF. DNA for the CDR3: TGTGCCAGCAGCTTACTGGGAGGTCCAGATACGCAGTATTTT. The full variable domain, its missing parts supplied by reference TRBV7-2 and TRBJ2-3, is GAGVSQSPSNKVTEKGKDVELRCDPISGHTALYWYRQSLGQGLEFLIYFQGNSAPDKSGLPSDRFSAERTGGSVSTLTIQRTQQEDSAVYLCASSLLGGPDTQYFGPGTRLTVL.

V usage is TRBV29-1 and J usage is TRBJ1-2; 7 bases are shared with TRBD1. V lost 4 bases and J lost 10; bases outside the gene matches: 9. The germline V gene encodes CDR1 SQVTM and CDR2 ANQGSEA. CDR3 length: 12 amino acids. CDR3 sequence (DNA): TGCAGCGTTGCTCGGGACAGCCGGGCCTACACCTTC. It yields the protein CSVARDSRAYTF.

The chain joins TRBV20-1 to TRBJ2-5; weak D call: TRBD2 (5 bases). The CDR3 is 16 residues long. V was clipped by 3 bases and J by 5 bases, with 22 bases between them. Looked up from germline, CDR1 is DFQATT and CDR2 is SNEGSKA (reference sequence). The CDR3: CSASIVGGPGSETQYF. As DNA, the CDR3 is TGCAGTGCTAGTATCGTAGGTGGTCCGGGGTCGGAGACCCAGTACTTC.

The V call is TRBV3-1 (or the pseudogene TRBV3-2), the J call TRBJ1-1; 7 bases are a match to TRBD1. Germline lookup yields CDR1 LGHDT and CDR2 YNNKEL (reference sequence). The trim removed 4 bases at V and 4 bases at J, leaving 6 bases unmatched. This CDR3 comprises 14 residues. The CDR3 reads CASSRTEGATEAFF. In DNA form, the CDR3 reads TGTGCCAGCAGCCGGACCGAGGGGGCCACTGAAGCTTTCTTT.

The rearrangement uses TRBV6-1 and TRBJ2-1; 10 bases agree with TRBD2. The CDR3 is made up of 17 amino acids. The V and J ends lost 4 bases and 7 bases, in that order; junction bases with no gene match: 13. Germline V lookup: CDR1 MNHNS, CDR2 SASEGT. The CDR3 loop reads CASSGTAGGPDGNEQFF. DNA for the CDR3: TGTGCCAGCAGTGGAACAGCGGGGGGGCCGGATGGGAATGAGCAGTTCTTC.

The J gene is TRBJ2-3, the V gene TRBV3-1 (or the pseudogene TRBV3-2); possible D gene TRBD2, 5 bases. V gave up 1 base and J gave up 7 bases, with 6 bases separating them. The CDR3 runs to 12 residues. The germline V gene encodes CDR1 LGHDT and CDR2 YNNKEL (reference sequence). For the CDR3, the DNA is TGTGCCAGCAGCCAAGTAGCGTATACGCAGTATTTT. It is translated as CASSQVAYTQYF.

The rearrangement uses TRBV6-5 and TRBJ1-1, with a weak D call TRBD1 (6 bases). V lost 2 bases to trimming and J lost 5 bases, with 12 bases between them. The CDR3 loop spans 14 amino acids. The germline gives CDR1 MNHEY, CDR2 SVGAGI. In DNA, the CDR3 is TGTGCCAGCAGTTACCGGACAGCAGAGACTGAAGCTTTCTTT. This gives the protein CASSYRTAETEAFF.

The rearrangement joins TRBV5-1 to TRBJ2-1, with TRBD2 matching over 8 bases. The CDR3 sequence is 14 residues long. CDR1 and CDR2 (germline): SGHRS, YFSETQ. Germline trimming cut 7 bases from V and 7 bases from J; bases unmatched to any gene: 10. The CDR3, as DNA: TGCGCCAGCCGAGTCGGAATAGCGGGAAATGAGCAGTTCTTC. As protein: CASRVGIAGNEQFF.

This clone was detected a few times. The germline gene is not matched at one end of the junction; a read error may be the cause. The chain is built from TRBV18 and TRBJ1-1; maybe TRBD1 (5 bases). The CDR3 sequence is 13 residues long. Germline lookup yields CDR1 KGHSH and CDR2 LQKENI. Written as DNA, the CDR3 is TGTGCCAGTTCACCAGTCCGGGGGTCTGAAGCTTTCTTT. Translating it yields CASSPVRGSEAFF.

The V call is TRBV7-9, the J call TRBJ2-5, with D unresolved. The V end lost 2 bases, the J end lost 1 base, and 8 bases lay between the germline ends. Germline CDR1 SEHNR, CDR2 FQNEAQ (reference sequence). The CDR3 totals 14 residues. CDR3 sequence (DNA): TGTGCCAGCAGCTTACAAGCCACCCAAGAGACCCAGTACTTC. This codes for CASSLQATQETQYF.